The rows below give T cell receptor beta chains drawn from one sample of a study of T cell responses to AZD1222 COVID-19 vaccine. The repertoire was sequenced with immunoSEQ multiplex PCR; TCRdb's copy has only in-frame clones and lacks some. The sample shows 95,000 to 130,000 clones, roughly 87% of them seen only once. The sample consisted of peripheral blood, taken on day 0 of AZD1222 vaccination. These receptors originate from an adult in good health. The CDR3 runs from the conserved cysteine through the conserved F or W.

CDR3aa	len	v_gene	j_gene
CASSLEPSDYEQYF	14	TRBV11-3	TRBJ2-7
CASSNRAGAKHSGANVLTF	19	TRBV19	TRBJ2-6
CASSQERIVGGRVRSPLHF	19	TRBV14	TRBJ1-6
CATKLGEYSPLHF	13	TRBV19	TRBJ1-6
CASSFRVRNSGNTIYF	16	TRBV28	TRBJ1-3
CASSSQREDYEQYF	14	TRBV18	TRBJ2-7
CASSPGRDNEQFF	13	TRBV4-1	TRBJ2-1
CASSQERGGPDTQYF	15	TRBV4-2	TRBJ2-3
CASSEIIGTPESF	13	TRBV6-1	TRBJ2-7
CASSLRSRGPKAEAFF	16	TRBV7-2	TRBJ1-1
CASSLRTGDSPLHF	14	TRBV5-1	TRBJ1-6
CASSISGNTIYF	12	TRBV12-5	TRBJ1-3
CASRGTGATNYGYTF	15	TRBV19	TRBJ1-2
CASSEGGREQFF	12	TRBV2	TRBJ2-1
CASTGGQGGEQYF	13	TRBV5-1	TRBJ2-7
CASSRLGSNYGYTF	14	TRBV6-5	TRBJ1-2
CASSEYEHYEQYF	13	TRBV6-1	TRBJ2-7
CSVEGVGDKYEQYF	14	TRBV29-1	TRBJ2-7
CATSPSGNTEAFF	13	TRBV24-1	TRBJ1-1
CASGTRGNQPQHF	13	TRBV7-2	TRBJ1-5
CATSDSTEVNYNEQFF	16	TRBV24-1	TRBJ2-1
CAWSWTGDWFGKGNTIYF	18	TRBV30	TRBJ1-3
CASSPRDTHTGELFF	15	TRBV5-5	TRBJ2-2
CASSQVLGANSPLHF	15	TRBV3-1/TRBV3-2	TRBJ1-6
CASSNRAGAGDTQYF	15	TRBV6-4	TRBJ2-3
CASSRGGQRDTEAFF	15	TRBV2	TRBJ1-1
CASSLVLQELFF	12	TRBV7-2	TRBJ2-2
CASSYKAVGGAYNEQFF	17	TRBV6-2/TRBV6-3	TRBJ2-1
CAWARDRNSPLHF	13	TRBV30	TRBJ1-6
CASSQGTDTQYF	12	TRBV13	TRBJ2-3
CAWSVQANYGYTF	13	TRBV30	TRBJ1-2
CASSLGQNNYGYTF	14	TRBV27	TRBJ1-2